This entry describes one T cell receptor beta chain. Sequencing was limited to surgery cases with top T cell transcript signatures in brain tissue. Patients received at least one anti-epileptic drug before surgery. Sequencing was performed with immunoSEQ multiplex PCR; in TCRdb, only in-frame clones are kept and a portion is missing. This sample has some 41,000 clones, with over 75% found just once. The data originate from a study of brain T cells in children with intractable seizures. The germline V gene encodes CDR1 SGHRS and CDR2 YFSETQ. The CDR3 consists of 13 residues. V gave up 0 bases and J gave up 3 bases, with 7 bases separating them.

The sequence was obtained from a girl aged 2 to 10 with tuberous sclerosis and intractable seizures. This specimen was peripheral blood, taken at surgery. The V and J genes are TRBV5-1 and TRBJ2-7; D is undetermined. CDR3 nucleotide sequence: TGCGCCAGCAGCTTGGTTAGTAGCTACGAGCAGTACTTC. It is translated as CASSLVSSYEQYF. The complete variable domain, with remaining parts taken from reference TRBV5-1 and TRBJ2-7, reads KAGVTQTPRYLIKTRGQQVTLSCSPISGHRSVSWYQQTPGQGLQFLFEYFSETQRNKGNFPGRFSGRQFSNSRSEMNVSTLELGDSALYLCASSLVSSYEQYFGPGTRLTVT.